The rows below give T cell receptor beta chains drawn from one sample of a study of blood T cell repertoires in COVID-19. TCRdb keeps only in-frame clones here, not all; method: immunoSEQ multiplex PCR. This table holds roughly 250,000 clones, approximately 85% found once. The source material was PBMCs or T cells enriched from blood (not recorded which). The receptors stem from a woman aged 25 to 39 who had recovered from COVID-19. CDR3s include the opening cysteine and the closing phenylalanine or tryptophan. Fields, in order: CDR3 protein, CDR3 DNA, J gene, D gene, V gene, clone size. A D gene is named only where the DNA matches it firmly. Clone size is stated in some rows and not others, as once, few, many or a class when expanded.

CDR3: CASSLLDPGLAGTYEQYF
DNA: TGTGCCAGCAGTCTCCTAGATCCCGGACTAGCGGGAACATACGAGCAGTACTTC
J: TRBJ2-7
D: TRBD2
V: TRBV27
size: once

CDR3: CASSEVTGQGNRKTEAFF
DNA: TGTGCCAGCAGTGAAGTGACTGGACAGGGAAATCGAAAAACTGAAGCTTTCTTT
J: TRBJ1-1
D: TRBD1
V: TRBV6-1
size: -

CDR3: CASSSAGDYGYTF
DNA: TGTGCCAGCAGCTCCGCCGGGGACTATGGCTACACCTTC
J: TRBJ1-2
D: -
V: TRBV7-9
size: -

CDR3: CASSWGLTGTEAFF
DNA: TGTGCCAGCAGCTGGGGATTAACAGGGACTGAAGCTTTCTTT
J: TRBJ1-1
D: -
V: TRBV5-6
size: -

CDR3: CASGLDYGGGMHTEAFF
DNA: TGTGCTAGTGGTTTGGACTACGGGGGGGGGATGCACACTGAAGCTTTCTTT
J: TRBJ1-1
D: -
V: TRBV12-5
size: -

CDR3: CASSQASGLASYEQYF
DNA: TGCGCCAGCAGCCAAGCAAGCGGACTAGCTTCCTACGAGCAGTACTTC
J: TRBJ2-7
D: TRBD2
V: TRBV4-1
size: -

CDR3: CAISVGTGGDGYTF
DNA: TGTGCCATCAGTGTCGGGACAGGGGGTGATGGCTACACCTTC
J: TRBJ1-2
D: TRBD1
V: TRBV10-3
size: -

CDR3: CATSRDGRRQNSYNEQFF
DNA: TGTGCCACCAGCAGAGATGGACGACGACAGAATTCCTACAATGAGCAGTTCTTC
J: TRBJ2-1
D: -
V: TRBV15
size: -

CDR3: CASSMGAGTGTYEQYF
DNA: TGTGCCAGTAGTATGGGAGCTGGGACAGGAACCTACGAGCAGTACTTC
J: TRBJ2-7
D: TRBD1
V: TRBV19
size: -

CDR3: CASSRSRGRGRVEQYF
DNA: TGTGCCAGCAGCAGATCCAGGGGGCGAGGTCGGGTCGAGCAGTACTTC
J: TRBJ2-7
D: TRBD1
V: TRBV28
size: once

CDR3: CASSLVVLDTQYF
DNA: TGTGCCAGCAGCTTAGTAGTGTTAGATACGCAGTATTTT
J: TRBJ2-3
D: -
V: TRBV11-2
size: -

CDR3: CASSFGGGASYSDTQYF
DNA: TGTGCCAGCAGTTTCGGCGGGGGGGCCTCTTACTCGGATACGCAGTATTTT
J: TRBJ2-3
D: TRBD2
V: TRBV28
size: -

CDR3: CAWTRDTGELFF
DNA: TGTGCCTGGACCCGGGACACCGGGGAGCTGTTTTTT
J: TRBJ2-2
D: -
V: TRBV30
size: -

CDR3: CASTSEAANIQNTIYF
DNA: TGTGCCAGCACCTCGGAGGCAGCGAATATCCAAAACACCATATATTTT
J: TRBJ1-3
D: -
V: TRBV28
size: once

CDR3: CASSQDRGTGAREQYF
DNA: TGTGCCAGCAGCCAAGATCGCGGGACAGGGGCCCGGGAGCAGTACTTC
J: TRBJ2-7
D: TRBD1
V: TRBV3-1/TRBV3-2
size: -

CDR3: CASSYRGGLGYTF
DNA: TGTGCCAGCAGCTACAGGGGGGGGCTTGGCTACACCTTC
J: TRBJ1-2
D: TRBD1
V: TRBV28
size: -

CDR3: CASSDDRETEAFF
DNA: TGTGCCAGCAGCGACGACAGGGAAACTGAAGCTTTCTTT
J: TRBJ1-1
D: TRBD1
V: TRBV9
size: -

CDR3: CASSQGPQYEQFF
DNA: TGCGCCAGCAGCCAAGGTCCTCAGTATGAGCAGTTCTTC
J: TRBJ2-1
D: -
V: TRBV4-1
size: -

CDR3: CASSYSERARGGEAFF
DNA: TGTGCCAGCAGTTACTCAGAAAGGGCCAGGGGCGGTGAAGCTTTCTTT
J: TRBJ1-1
D: -
V: TRBV6-5
size: -

CDR3: CASSLGPGSPLHF
DNA: TGTGCCAGCAGCTTAGGTCCAGGTTCACCCCTCCACTTT
J: TRBJ1-6
D: -
V: TRBV7-9
size: -

CDR3: CASSLARVLDEQFF
DNA: TGCGCCAGCAGCTTGGCACGCGTTCTCGATGAGCAGTTCTTC
J: TRBJ2-1
D: -
V: TRBV5-1
size: -

CDR3: CASSQDPGLGGLNEQFF
DNA: TGCGCCAGCAGCCAAGACCCCGGACTAGGCGGACTTAATGAGCAGTTCTTC
J: TRBJ2-1
D: TRBD2
V: TRBV4-1
size: -

CDR3: CASTRTGTYEQYF
DNA: TGTGCCAGCACCCGGACAGGGACCTACGAGCAGTACTTC
J: TRBJ2-7
D: TRBD1
V: TRBV7-9
size: -

CDR3: CATSDRYTGELFF
DNA: TGTGCCACCTCGGACAGGTACACCGGGGAGCTGTTTTTT
J: TRBJ2-2
D: TRBD1
V: TRBV15
size: -

CDR3: CATSRDRQVNQPQHF
DNA: TGTGCCACCAGCAGAGACCGACAGGTCAATCAGCCCCAGCATTTT
J: TRBJ1-5
D: -
V: TRBV15
size: -

CDR3: CASSFGLGPASYNEQFF
DNA: TGCGCCAGCAGCTTCGGACTAGGCCCCGCCTCCTACAATGAGCAGTTCTTC
J: TRBJ2-1
D: TRBD2
V: TRBV5-1
size: few

CDR3: CSVAPFGQGERLGRPYEQYF
DNA: TGCAGCGTTGCCCCTTTCGGACAGGGGGAGAGACTAGGCAGGCCCTACGAGCAGTACTTC
J: TRBJ2-7
D: TRBD1
V: TRBV29-1
size: -

CDR3: CATSDPLRGDTQYF
DNA: TGTGCCACCAGTGATCCCCTGAGAGGAGATACGCAGTATTTT
J: TRBJ2-3
D: -
V: TRBV24-1
size: once

CDR3: CASSLLASGVTDTQYF
DNA: TGTGCCAGCAGCTTGTTGGCTAGCGGGGTAACAGATACGCAGTATTTT
J: TRBJ2-3
D: TRBD2
V: TRBV5-4
size: -

CDR3: CATSRESGQGKKLFF
DNA: TGTGCCACCAGCAGAGAGTCGGGACAGGGGAAAAAACTGTTTTTT
J: TRBJ1-4
D: TRBD1
V: TRBV15
size: -

CDR3: CASSLGPPRTAGYNEQFF
DNA: TGTGCCAGCAGCTTGGGGCCCCCACGTACAGCGGGATACAATGAGCAGTTCTTC
J: TRBJ2-1
D: TRBD2
V: TRBV5-5
size: -

CDR3: CASSASSTGVRSQPQHF
DNA: TGTGCCAGCAGTGCCTCCTCCACAGGGGTTAGGAGTCAGCCCCAGCATTTT
J: TRBJ1-5
D: TRBD1
V: TRBV27
size: few

CDR3: CASSPGGSLFEQYF
DNA: TGTGCCAGCAGTCCCGGGGGGTCTTTATTCGAGCAGTACTTC
J: TRBJ2-7
D: TRBD2
V: TRBV7-9
size: -

CDR3: CASSEGASEETQYF
DNA: TGTGCCAGCAGCGAAGGGGCTAGCGAAGAGACCCAGTACTTC
J: TRBJ2-5
D: -
V: TRBV9
size: few

CDR3: CATREGGGDTGELFF
DNA: TGTGCCACCAGAGAGGGAGGGGGAGATACCGGGGAGCTGTTTTTT
J: TRBJ2-2
D: -
V: TRBV15
size: -

CDR3: CASSKRQGAYEQYF
DNA: TGTGCCAGCAGCAAGAGACAGGGGGCATACGAGCAGTACTTC
J: TRBJ2-7
D: TRBD1
V: TRBV3-1/TRBV3-2
size: -

CDR3: CASSEAGVKGGYTF
DNA: TGTGCCAGCAGTGAAGCGGGAGTCAAAGGGGGCTACACCTTC
J: TRBJ1-2
D: -
V: TRBV6-1
size: few

CDR3: CASSLGLAGIYNEQFF
DNA: TGCGCCAGCAGCTTGGGTCTAGCGGGGATCTACAATGAGCAGTTCTTC
J: TRBJ2-1
D: TRBD2
V: TRBV5-1
size: -

CDR3: CAWSPTGDYLYGYTF
DNA: TGTGCCTGGAGTCCGACAGGGGATTACCTCTATGGCTACACCTTC
J: TRBJ1-2
D: TRBD1
V: TRBV30
size: -

CDR3: CASSFPGANTGELFF
DNA: TGTGCCAGCAGCTTCCCGGGAGCGAACACCGGGGAGCTGTTTTTT
J: TRBJ2-2
D: -
V: TRBV5-6
size: -

CDR3: CASSLTSGSLADTQYF
DNA: TGTGCCAGCAGCTTGACTAGCGGGAGTCTCGCAGATACGCAGTATTTT
J: TRBJ2-3
D: TRBD2
V: TRBV7-3
size: -

CDR3: CASRGDSSGNTIYF
DNA: TGTGCCAGCAGAGGGGACAGCTCTGGAAACACCATATATTTT
J: TRBJ1-3
D: TRBD1
V: TRBV3-1/TRBV3-2
size: -

CDR3: CASSGPLTGNTEAFF
DNA: TGTGCCAGCAGCGGCCCTCTCACAGGGAACACTGAAGCTTTCTTT
J: TRBJ1-1
D: -
V: TRBV9
size: -

CDR3: CASRGQGFEKLFF
DNA: TGTGCCAGCCGCGGTCAGGGTTTTGAAAAACTGTTTTTT
J: TRBJ1-4
D: -
V: TRBV28
size: -

CDR3: CASSLGTSGRGNEQFF
DNA: TGTGCCAGCAGTCTGGGGACTAGCGGGAGGGGTAATGAGCAGTTCTTC
J: TRBJ2-1
D: TRBD2
V: TRBV3-1/TRBV3-2
size: -

CDR3: CASSPTSELTQYF
DNA: TGTGCCAGCAGCCCGACTAGCGAGTTAACGCAGTATTTT
J: TRBJ2-3
D: TRBD2
V: TRBV6-5
size: -